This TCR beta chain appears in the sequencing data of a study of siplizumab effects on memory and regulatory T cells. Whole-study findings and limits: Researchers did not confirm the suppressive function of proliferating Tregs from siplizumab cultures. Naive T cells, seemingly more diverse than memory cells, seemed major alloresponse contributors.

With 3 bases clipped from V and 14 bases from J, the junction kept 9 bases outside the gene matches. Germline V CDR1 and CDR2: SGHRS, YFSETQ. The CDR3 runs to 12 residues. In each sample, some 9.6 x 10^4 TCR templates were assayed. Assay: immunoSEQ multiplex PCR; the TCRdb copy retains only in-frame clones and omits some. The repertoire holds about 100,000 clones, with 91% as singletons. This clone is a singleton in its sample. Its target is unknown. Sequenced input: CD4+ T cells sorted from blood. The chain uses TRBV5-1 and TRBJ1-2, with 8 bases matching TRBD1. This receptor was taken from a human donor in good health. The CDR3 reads CASSSSDRGWTF. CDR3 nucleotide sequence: TGCGCCAGCAGCTCCTCCGACAGGGGATGGACCTTC.